This T cell receptor beta chain originates from a study of CD8+ T cells in alopecia areata. Turning to the study itself: Grafting placed skin from roughly 6-12-month-old C3H/HeJ donors with spontaneous alopecia onto roughly 7-10-week-old female C3H/HeJ mice.

This clone was observed a handful of times. Its antigen is not identified. All gene names here are mouse names. The read finishes 4 residues shy of the CDR3 end, and the germline J gene is used to complete it. Study observations and caveats: Higher clonality and more expanded CD8+ clones appeared in lesional than normal scalp.

Extraction and reverse transcription of RNA yielded cDNA as the sequencing template. The table came from immunoSEQ multiplex PCR; TCRdb's copy has only in-frame clones and leaves some out. The record shows around 100,000 clones for this sample, with no singletons present. CDR3 length: 15 residues. Per the germline V gene, CDR1 is GKSSPN and CDR2 is SITVG. Trimming removed 2 bases at V and 3 bases at J, with 15 bases between. The genes are TRBV31 and TRBJ2-3; TRBD1 might be the D (5 bases). The source of this sequence is a C3H/HeJ mouse with alopecia areata. The MHC haplotype of the strain is H2-k. The sample consisted of lesional skin. CDR3 protein: CAWSVEGYGAETLYF. The CDR3 DNA, read in part, is TGTGCCTGGAGTGTAGAGGGGTATGGGGCAGAA.